The TCR beta chain described here comes from a study of response to subunit inactivated influenza vaccine (dated by TCRdb to 2016 to 2019). For context, the study as a whole: To follow how T cells responded to a trivalent subunit inactivated influenza vaccine, the researchers relied on deep quantitative profiling of the T cell receptor repertoire.

The library was made by RT-PCR. Data came from an Illumina HiSeq 2500. TCRdb reanalyzed the raw reads on its own, using fastp at Q25 for trimming and MiXCR for clone calling, and kept in-frame beta chains. Rows are combined by CDR3 protein, so each entry shows the most common genes and DNA. The sample includes more than 550,000 distinct CDR3 sequences, with approximately 12% observed a single time. About a tenth of the sample rests with the top ten. Summary of the overall study and its limitations: It was suggested by the authors that each seasonal influenza vaccination may recruit only a limited number of new T cells.

This clonotype occurred a few times. This receptor's antigen is unknown. No clone much larger than this one lies a single base away; base qualities are absent. Germline trimming amounts to 0 bases on V and 9 bases on J, with 9 as the count of junction bases outside the gene matches. For CDR1 and CDR2, the germline V gene lists SGHRS and YFSETQ. Reading from cysteine to phenylalanine, the CDR3 counts 16 amino acids. The retained sequence is limited to the CDR3, 48 bases, with the frame set at the first base. Sequencing used PBMCs from blood, obtained on the day of vaccination. The V gene is TRBV5-1 and the J gene is TRBJ2-1, and TRBD2 aligns with 10 junction nucleotides. This receptor was identified in a man in his fifties who received an inactivated influenza vaccine. Donor details come from another sample of the same person, matched by shared clones. The DNA sequence is given as TGCGCCAGCAGCTTGGGTCCTAGCGGGAGTGCGGGTGAGCAGTTCTTC. Translated, this is CASSLGPSGSAGEQFF.